These T cell receptor beta chains were read from a single sample in a study of blood T cell repertoires in COVID-19. Using immunoSEQ multiplex PCR, the repertoire was profiled, and TCRdb retains in-frame clones only, with some absent. This table has some 300,000 clones, 90% appearing once. The source material was PBMCs or T cells enriched from blood (not recorded which). The receptors were sampled from a woman between 25 and 40 years old who had been exposed to COVID-19. Both conserved end residues are part of each CDR3. A D gene is named only where the DNA matches it firmly. The listing skips clone size in some rows; elsewhere it reads once, few, many or a size class.

d_gene: TRBD1
abundance: .
v_gene: TRBV30
j_gene: TRBJ1-1
CDR3aa: CACLAYRGRSAEAFF
CDR3nt: TGTGCCTGCTTAGCCTACAGGGGGCGTAGCGCTGAAGCTTTCTTT

d_gene: .
abundance: .
v_gene: TRBV10-3
j_gene: TRBJ1-4
CDR3aa: CAISERGVATNEKLFF
CDR3nt: TGTGCCATCAGTGAGCGGGGGGTTGCAACTAATGAAAAACTGTTTTTT

d_gene: TRBD1
abundance: .
v_gene: TRBV5-6
j_gene: TRBJ2-7
CDR3aa: CASSLAGTGFRYEQYF
CDR3nt: TGTGCCAGCAGCTTGGCCGGGACAGGGTTCAGGTACGAGCAGTACTTC

d_gene: .
abundance: once
v_gene: TRBV9
j_gene: TRBJ1-2
CDR3aa: CASSISQGSYGYTF
CDR3nt: TGTGCCAGCAGCATCTCTCAGGGGTCCTATGGCTACACCTTC

d_gene: .
abundance: .
v_gene: TRBV12-3/TRBV12-4
j_gene: TRBJ2-3
CDR3aa: CASSLSSSDTQYF
CDR3nt: TGTGCCAGCAGTTTGTCTAGCTCAGATACGCAGTATTTT

d_gene: TRBD2
abundance: .
v_gene: TRBV9
j_gene: TRBJ2-7
CDR3aa: CASSPGGVSSYEQYF
CDR3nt: TGTGCCAGCAGCCCTGGGGGGGTTAGCTCCTACGAGCAGTACTTC

d_gene: TRBD1
abundance: .
v_gene: TRBV19
j_gene: TRBJ1-2
CDR3aa: CASSPGTGGQGYTF
CDR3nt: TGTGCCAGTAGTCCCGGGACAGGCGGGCAAGGCTACACCTTC

d_gene: TRBD1
abundance: .
v_gene: TRBV6-1
j_gene: TRBJ1-2
CDR3aa: CASSARPGTGQDYGYTF
CDR3nt: TGTGCCAGCAGTGCCAGACCCGGGACAGGGCAGGACTATGGCTACACCTTC

d_gene: .
abundance: once
v_gene: TRBV7-2
j_gene: TRBJ2-7
CDR3aa: CASSFLVSSYEQYF
CDR3nt: TGTGCCAGCAGCTTTCTAGTGAGCTCCTACGAGCAGTACTTC

d_gene: TRBD1
abundance: few
v_gene: TRBV3-1/TRBV3-2
j_gene: TRBJ1-3
CDR3aa: CASTITGTGTSGNTIYF
CDR3nt: TGTGCCAGCACGATCACCGGGACAGGTACCTCTGGAAACACCATATATTTT

d_gene: TRBD1
abundance: .
v_gene: TRBV5-4
j_gene: TRBJ1-4
CDR3aa: CASSLDRGNEKLFF
CDR3nt: TGTGCCAGCAGCCTGGACAGGGGTAATGAAAAACTGTTTTTT

d_gene: TRBD1
abundance: .
v_gene: TRBV6-5
j_gene: TRBJ1-2
CDR3aa: CASSYQPGQVEDYTF
CDR3nt: TGTGCCAGCAGTTACCAACCTGGACAGGTTGAGGACTACACCTTC

d_gene: .
abundance: once
v_gene: TRBV5-5
j_gene: TRBJ2-5
CDR3aa: CASSGAPGSGVQETQYF
CDR3nt: TGTGCCAGCAGCGGGGCCCCCGGTAGCGGCGTTCAAGAGACCCAGTACTTC

d_gene: TRBD1
abundance: .
v_gene: TRBV6-5
j_gene: TRBJ2-2
CDR3aa: CASSLVDRGGELFF
CDR3nt: TGTGCCAGCAGTCTGGTGGACAGGGGGGGGGAGCTGTTTTTT

d_gene: TRBD2
abundance: .
v_gene: TRBV5-1
j_gene: TRBJ2-1
CDR3aa: CASSITGGRVNEQFF
CDR3nt: TGCGCCAGCAGCATTACGGGGGGGCGAGTCAATGAGCAGTTCTTC

d_gene: TRBD1
abundance: .
v_gene: TRBV6-5
j_gene: TRBJ2-7
CDR3aa: CASSSDRGTYEQYF
CDR3nt: TGTGCCAGCAGTTCAGACAGGGGCACCTACGAGCAGTACTTC

d_gene: TRBD1
abundance: .
v_gene: TRBV6-5
j_gene: TRBJ1-1
CDR3aa: CASSIGTGVVTEAFF
CDR3nt: TGTGCCAGCAGTATCGGGACAGGGGTGGTCACTGAAGCTTTCTTT

d_gene: TRBD2
abundance: .
v_gene: TRBV3-1/TRBV3-2
j_gene: TRBJ2-5
CDR3aa: CASSSLATEGETQYF
CDR3nt: TGTGCCAGCAGCTCACTAGCGACCGAGGGCGAGACCCAGTACTTC

d_gene: .
abundance: .
v_gene: TRBV5-6
j_gene: TRBJ1-2
CDR3aa: CASSFEGRDIGYTF
CDR3nt: TGTGCCAGCAGTTTTGAAGGCCGGGACATTGGCTACACCTTC

d_gene: .
abundance: .
v_gene: TRBV7-9
j_gene: TRBJ1-2
CDR3aa: CASSSSERLGGYTF
CDR3nt: TGTGCCAGCAGCTCCAGTGAGCGGCTCGGCGGCTACACCTTC

d_gene: .
abundance: .
v_gene: TRBV19
j_gene: TRBJ1-6
CDR3aa: CASRGGSNRGSPLHF
CDR3nt: TGTGCCAGTAGGGGAGGGAGTAATAGAGGATCACCCCTCCACTTT

d_gene: TRBD1
abundance: .
v_gene: TRBV11-2
j_gene: TRBJ1-1
CDR3aa: CASSPRTGFTNTEAFF
CDR3nt: TGTGCCAGCAGCCCCAGGACAGGGTTTACGAACACTGAAGCTTTCTTT

d_gene: TRBD1
abundance: .
v_gene: TRBV19
j_gene: TRBJ2-6
CDR3aa: CASSPGQGSGANVLTF
CDR3nt: TGTGCCAGTAGCCCGGGACAGGGGTCTGGGGCCAACGTCCTGACTTTC

d_gene: TRBD1
abundance: .
v_gene: TRBV5-1
j_gene: TRBJ2-1
CDR3aa: CASSLGDRGLHSSYNEQFF
CDR3nt: TGCGCCAGCAGCTTGGGGGACAGGGGCCTGCACAGCTCCTACAATGAGCAGTTCTTC

d_gene: TRBD2
abundance: .
v_gene: TRBV5-1
j_gene: TRBJ2-1
CDR3aa: CASSLELAVNEQFF
CDR3nt: TGCGCCAGCAGCCTAGAACTAGCGGTCAATGAGCAGTTCTTC

d_gene: .
abundance: .
v_gene: TRBV3-1/TRBV3-2
j_gene: TRBJ1-2
CDR3aa: CASSTGANYGYTF
CDR3nt: TGTGCCAGCAGTACAGGAGCTAACTATGGCTACACCTTC

d_gene: TRBD1
abundance: .
v_gene: TRBV4-3
j_gene: TRBJ1-1
CDR3aa: CASSQDGTGVLSTEAFF
CDR3nt: TGCGCCAGCAGCCAAGACGGGACAGGGGTCTTGAGCACTGAAGCTTTCTTT

d_gene: TRBD1
abundance: .
v_gene: TRBV11-2
j_gene: TRBJ1-2
CDR3aa: CASSPGTGSYGYTF
CDR3nt: TGTGCCAGCAGTCCCGGGACAGGCAGCTATGGCTACACCTTC

d_gene: .
abundance: .
v_gene: TRBV2
j_gene: TRBJ1-1
CDR3aa: CASRVVTGRTFF
CDR3nt: TGTGCCAGCAGGGTTGTGACAGGCCGAACTTTCTTT

d_gene: .
abundance: .
v_gene: TRBV11-3
j_gene: TRBJ1-1
CDR3aa: CASIPLLHKTDMNTEAFF
CDR3nt: TGTGCCAGCATCCCGCTTCTCCATAAGACGGACATGAACACTGAAGCTTTCTTT

d_gene: .
abundance: once
v_gene: TRBV7-2
j_gene: TRBJ1-6
CDR3aa: CASSLKFGVVGSSPLHF
CDR3nt: TGTGCCAGCAGCTTAAAGTTCGGGGTAGTAGGTAGTTCACCCCTCCACTTT

d_gene: TRBD2
abundance: .
v_gene: TRBV9
j_gene: TRBJ2-1
CDR3aa: CASSSRTSGGTYNEQFF
CDR3nt: TGTGCCAGCAGCTCCCGGACTAGCGGGGGTACCTACAATGAGCAGTTCTTC

d_gene: .
abundance: .
v_gene: TRBV7-2
j_gene: TRBJ1-3
CDR3aa: CASSPNGGLTGNTIYF
CDR3nt: TGTGCCAGCAGCCCGAATGGGGGACTAACTGGAAACACCATATATTTT